The following is a TCR beta chain sequence with its context. What it recognizes is unknown. The V gene lost 4 bases and the J gene lost 5 bases, with 18 bases spanning the gap. This CDR3 has 15 residues. The germline CDR1 and CDR2 sequences are MDHEN and SYDVKM. The data were taken from a study of beta chain features in type 1 diabetes. General study results and limits: All four CD4+ subsets from Type 1 diabetes patients carried moderately but significantly shorter TCRB CDR3s. Any PCR bias toward short templates would affect both groups alike.

TCRB transcripts that were expressed got sequenced, as all of the isolated RNA had been reverse transcribed. Around 3.57 million reads was the average for naive, central memory and regulatory T cell samples. This table comes from immunoSEQ multiplex PCR, and its TCRdb copy is limited to in-frame clones, with some not included. Of about 650,000 clones in the sample, under 15% were seen once. The clonotype originates from a man aged 25 to 40 with type 1 diabetes. The chain recombines TRBV28 with TRBJ2-7; perhaps D is TRBD1 or TRBD2 (5 bases each). The sample was naive CD4+ T cells from blood. The CDR3 nucleotides are TGTGCCAGCAGTTCACCGGGACGGCGCACCGACGAGCAGTACTTC. It translates to CASSSPGRRTDEQYF.